This TCR beta chain was sequenced during a study of blood T cell repertoires in COVID-19. The CDR3 has 13 residues. The germline gives CDR1 SNHLY, CDR2 FYNNEI. With 6 bases clipped from V and 5 bases from J, the junction kept 3 bases outside the gene matches. Authors' analysis steps: For nucleated cells, counts were estimated from reference gene primer amplification. Sequencing used immunoSEQ multiplex PCR; TCRdb keeps in-frame clones, though not all of them. V, J and clone size derive from that table, while D and trimming were established from the DNA sequence. This table has a few hundred thousand clones, roughly 88% appearing once. In its sample, this clone was seen a few times. Additional DNA sequences in this sample encode the identical CDR3.

The rearrangement uses TRBV2 and TRBJ1-1, with 10 positions matching TRBD1. The receptor was isolated from a woman in her fifties or sixties with COVID-19, enrolled during active disease. Sequenced sample: peripheral blood. The CDR3 loop reads CASREDRGTEAFF. DNA of the CDR3: TGTGCCAGCAGGGAGGACAGGGGGACTGAAGCTTTCTTT.